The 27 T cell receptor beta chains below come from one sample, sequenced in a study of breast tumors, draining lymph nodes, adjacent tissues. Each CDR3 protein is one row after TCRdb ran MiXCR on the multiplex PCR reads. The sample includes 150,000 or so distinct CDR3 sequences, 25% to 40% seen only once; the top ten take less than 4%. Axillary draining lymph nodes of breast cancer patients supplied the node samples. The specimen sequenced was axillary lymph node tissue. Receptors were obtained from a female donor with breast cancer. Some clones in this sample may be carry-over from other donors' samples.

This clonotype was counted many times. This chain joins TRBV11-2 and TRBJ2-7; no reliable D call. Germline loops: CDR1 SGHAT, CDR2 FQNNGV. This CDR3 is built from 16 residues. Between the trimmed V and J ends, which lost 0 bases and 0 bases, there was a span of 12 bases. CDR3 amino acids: CASSLEAFLSSYEQYF. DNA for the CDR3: TGTGCCAGCAGCTTAGAGGCCTTCTTGAGCTCCTACGAGCAGTACTTC.

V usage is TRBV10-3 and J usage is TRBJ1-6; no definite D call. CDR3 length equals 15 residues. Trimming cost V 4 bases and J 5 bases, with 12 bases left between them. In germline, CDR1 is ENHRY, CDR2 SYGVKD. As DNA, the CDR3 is TGTGCCATCAGTGCATCCGTCGGGGATAATTCACCCCTCCACTTT. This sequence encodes CAISASVGDNSPLHF.

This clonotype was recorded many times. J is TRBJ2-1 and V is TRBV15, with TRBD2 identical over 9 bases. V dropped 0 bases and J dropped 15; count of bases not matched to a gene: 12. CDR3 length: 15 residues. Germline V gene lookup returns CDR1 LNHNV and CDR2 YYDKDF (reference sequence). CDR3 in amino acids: CATSREGGSGRSRFF. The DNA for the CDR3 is TGTGCCACCAGCAGAGAGGGAGGAAGCGGGAGGAGTAGGTTCTTC.

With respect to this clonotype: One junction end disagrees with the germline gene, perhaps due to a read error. The CDR3 DNA reads TGTGCCAGCAGTCACTCGCGAGGGGGCCTGATTGAAAAACTGTTTTTT. Amino acids: CASSHSRGGLIEKLFF. The genes are TRBV6-5 and TRBJ1-4, with 7 bases matching TRBD1. This CDR3 comprises 16 residues. In germline, CDR1 is MNHEY, CDR2 SVGAGI.

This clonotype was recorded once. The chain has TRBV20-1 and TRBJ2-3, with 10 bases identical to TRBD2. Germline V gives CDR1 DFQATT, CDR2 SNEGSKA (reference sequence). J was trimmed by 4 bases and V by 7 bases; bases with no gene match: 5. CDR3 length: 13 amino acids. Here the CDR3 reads CSVQRGGPDTQYF. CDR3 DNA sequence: TGCAGTGTCCAGCGGGGGGGCCCAGATACGCAGTATTTT.

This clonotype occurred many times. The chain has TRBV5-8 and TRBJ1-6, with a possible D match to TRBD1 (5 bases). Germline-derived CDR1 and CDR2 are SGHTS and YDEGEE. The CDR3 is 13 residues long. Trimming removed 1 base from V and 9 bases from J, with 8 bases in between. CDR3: CASSLNGGSPLHF. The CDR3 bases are TGTGCCAGCAGCTTGAATGGGGGTTCACCCCTCCACTTT.

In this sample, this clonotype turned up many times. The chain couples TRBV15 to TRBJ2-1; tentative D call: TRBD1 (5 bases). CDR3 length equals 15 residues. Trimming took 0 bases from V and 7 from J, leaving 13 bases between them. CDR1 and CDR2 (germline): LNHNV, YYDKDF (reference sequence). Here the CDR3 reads CATSRDRAFRNEQFF. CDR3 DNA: TGTGCCACCAGCAGAGACAGGGCGTTTAGAAATGAGCAGTTCTTC.

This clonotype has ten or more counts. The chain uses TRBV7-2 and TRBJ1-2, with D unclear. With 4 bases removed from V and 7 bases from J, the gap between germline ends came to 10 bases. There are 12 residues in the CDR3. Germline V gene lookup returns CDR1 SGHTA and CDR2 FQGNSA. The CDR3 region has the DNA TGTGCCAGCAGCTCTAGGTCTACTGGCTACACCTTC. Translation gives CASSSRSTGYTF.

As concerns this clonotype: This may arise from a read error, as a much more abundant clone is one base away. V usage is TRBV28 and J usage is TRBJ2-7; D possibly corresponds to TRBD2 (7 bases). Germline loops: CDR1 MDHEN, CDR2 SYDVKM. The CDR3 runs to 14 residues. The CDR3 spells CASRLLRGDYGQYF. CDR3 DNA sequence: TGTGCCAGCAGGCTCCTGAGGGGGGACTACGGGCAGTACTTC.

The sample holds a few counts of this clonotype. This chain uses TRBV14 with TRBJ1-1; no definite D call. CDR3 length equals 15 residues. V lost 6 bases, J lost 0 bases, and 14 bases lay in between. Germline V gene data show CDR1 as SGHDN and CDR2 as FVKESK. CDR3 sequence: CASRPGQGMNTEAFF. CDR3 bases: TGTGCCAGCAGGCCCGGCCAAGGTATGAACACTGAAGCTTTCTTT.

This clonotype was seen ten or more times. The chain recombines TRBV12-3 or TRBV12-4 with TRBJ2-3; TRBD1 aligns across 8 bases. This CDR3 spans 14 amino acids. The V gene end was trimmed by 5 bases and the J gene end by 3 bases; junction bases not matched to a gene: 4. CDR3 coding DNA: TGTGCCAGCAGTACCAGGGGGCGGACAGATACGCAGTATTTT. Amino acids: CASSTRGRTDTQYF.

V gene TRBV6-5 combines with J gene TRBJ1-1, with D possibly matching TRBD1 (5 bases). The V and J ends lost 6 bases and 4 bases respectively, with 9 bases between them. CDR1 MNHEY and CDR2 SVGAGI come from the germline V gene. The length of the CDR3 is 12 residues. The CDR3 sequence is CASRQAGTEAFF. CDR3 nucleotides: TGTGCCAGCAGACAGGCAGGCACTGAAGCTTTCTTT.

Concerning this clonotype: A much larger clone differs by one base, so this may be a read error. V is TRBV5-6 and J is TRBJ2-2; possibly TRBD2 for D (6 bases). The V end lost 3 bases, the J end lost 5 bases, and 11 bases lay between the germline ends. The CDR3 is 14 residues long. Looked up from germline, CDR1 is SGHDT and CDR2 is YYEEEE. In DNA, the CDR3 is TGTGCCAGCAGCTCGGGACTTACTACCGGGGAGCTGTTTTTT. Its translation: CASSSGLTTGELFF.

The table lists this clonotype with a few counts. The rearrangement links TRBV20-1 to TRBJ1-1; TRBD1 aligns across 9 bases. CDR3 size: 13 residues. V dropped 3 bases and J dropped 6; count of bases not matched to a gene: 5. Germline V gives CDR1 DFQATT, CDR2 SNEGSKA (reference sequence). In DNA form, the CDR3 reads TGCAGTGCTAGGTACGGGACAGGGCCTGAAGCTTTCTTT. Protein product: CSARYGTGPEAFF.

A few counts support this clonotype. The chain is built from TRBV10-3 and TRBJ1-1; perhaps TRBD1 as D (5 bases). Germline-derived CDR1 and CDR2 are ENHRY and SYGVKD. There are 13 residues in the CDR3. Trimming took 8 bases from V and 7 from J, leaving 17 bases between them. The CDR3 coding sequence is TGTGCCATCGGGGCAGTACCCGAGGGTGAAGCTTTCTTT. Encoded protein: CAIGAVPEGEAFF.

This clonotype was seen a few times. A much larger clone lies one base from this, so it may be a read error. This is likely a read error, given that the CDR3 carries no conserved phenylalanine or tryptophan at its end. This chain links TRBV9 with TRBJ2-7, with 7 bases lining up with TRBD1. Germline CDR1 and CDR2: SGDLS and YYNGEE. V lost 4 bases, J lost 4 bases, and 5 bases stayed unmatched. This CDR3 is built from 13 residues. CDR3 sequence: CASSLRQGYEQYS. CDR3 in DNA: TGTGCCAGCAGCCTCCGACAGGGATACGAGCAGTACTCC.

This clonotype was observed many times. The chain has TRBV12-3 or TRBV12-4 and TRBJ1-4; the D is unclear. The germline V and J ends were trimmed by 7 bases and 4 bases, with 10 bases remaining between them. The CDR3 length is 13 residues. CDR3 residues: CASTSRNNEKLFF. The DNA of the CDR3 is TGTGCCAGCACTTCCCGGAATAATGAAAAACTGTTTTTT.

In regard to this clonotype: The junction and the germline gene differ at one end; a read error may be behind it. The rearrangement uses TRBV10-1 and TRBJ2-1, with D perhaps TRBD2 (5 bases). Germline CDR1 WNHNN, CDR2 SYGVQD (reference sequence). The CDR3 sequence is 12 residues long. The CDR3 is CASSPSSYEQFF. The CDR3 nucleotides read TGTGCCAGCAGTCCATCTAGCTACGAGCAGTTCTTC.

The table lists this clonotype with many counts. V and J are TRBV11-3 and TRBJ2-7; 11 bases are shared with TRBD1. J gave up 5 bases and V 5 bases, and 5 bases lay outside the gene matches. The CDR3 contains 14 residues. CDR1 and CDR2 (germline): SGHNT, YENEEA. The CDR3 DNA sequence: TGTGCCAGCAGCCAGGGACAGGGGGTCGACGAGCAGTACTTC. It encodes CASSQGQGVDEQYF.

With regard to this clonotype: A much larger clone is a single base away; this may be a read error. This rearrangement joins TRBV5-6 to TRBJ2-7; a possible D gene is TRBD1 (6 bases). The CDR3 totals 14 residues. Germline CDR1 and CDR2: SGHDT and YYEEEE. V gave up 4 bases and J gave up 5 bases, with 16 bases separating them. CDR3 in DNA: TGTGCCAGCAGCCGGATGGGGGCGCAGGACGAGCAGTACTTC. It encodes CASSRMGAQDEQYF.

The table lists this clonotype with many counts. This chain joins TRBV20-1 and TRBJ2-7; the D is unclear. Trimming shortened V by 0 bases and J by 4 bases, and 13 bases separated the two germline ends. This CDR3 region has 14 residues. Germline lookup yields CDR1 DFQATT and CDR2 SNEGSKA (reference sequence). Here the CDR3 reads CSARDPRVGYEQYF. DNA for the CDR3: TGCAGTGCTAGAGATCCGAGAGTTGGTTACGAGCAGTACTTC.

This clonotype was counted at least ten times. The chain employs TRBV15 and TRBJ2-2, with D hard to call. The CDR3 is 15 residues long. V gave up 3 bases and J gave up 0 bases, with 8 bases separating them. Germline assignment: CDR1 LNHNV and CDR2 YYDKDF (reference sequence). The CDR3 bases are TGTGCCACCAGCAGGGGCAGGACGAACACCGGGGAGCTGTTTTTT. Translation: CATSRGRTNTGELFF.

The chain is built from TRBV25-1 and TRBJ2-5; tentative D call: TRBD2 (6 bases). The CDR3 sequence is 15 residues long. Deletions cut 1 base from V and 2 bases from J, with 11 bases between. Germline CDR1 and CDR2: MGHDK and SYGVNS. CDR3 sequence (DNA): TGTGCCAGCAGTGAATGGGGGGATGGGCAAGAGACCCAGTACTTC. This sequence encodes CASSEWGDGQETQYF.

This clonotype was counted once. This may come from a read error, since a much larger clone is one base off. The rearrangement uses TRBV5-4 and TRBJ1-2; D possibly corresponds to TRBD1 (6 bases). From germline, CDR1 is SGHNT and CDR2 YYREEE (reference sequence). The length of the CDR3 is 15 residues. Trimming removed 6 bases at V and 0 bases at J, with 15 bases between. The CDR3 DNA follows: TGTGCCAGCAACCCGAGGGACATTCCTAACTATGGCTACACCTTC. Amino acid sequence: CASNPRDIPNYGYTF.

DNA of the CDR3: TGTGCCAGCAGTACCCATGATAGCGGGAGGGCTTACAATGAGCAGTTCTTC. It yields the protein CASSTHDSGRAYNEQFF. The chain recombines TRBV27 with TRBJ2-1; TRBD2 agrees at 11 bases. Losses at the gene ends were 5 bases for V and 4 bases for J; bases not matched to a gene: 10. This CDR3 contains 17 residues. Germline V gene data show CDR1 as MNHEY and CDR2 as SMNVEV (reference sequence).

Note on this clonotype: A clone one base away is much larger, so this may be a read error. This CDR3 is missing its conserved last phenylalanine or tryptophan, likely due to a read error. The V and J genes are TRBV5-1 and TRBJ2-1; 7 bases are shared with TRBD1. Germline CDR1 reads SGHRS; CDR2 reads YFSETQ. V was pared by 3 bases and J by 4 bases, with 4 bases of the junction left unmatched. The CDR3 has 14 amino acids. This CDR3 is CASSSAGGYNEQFS. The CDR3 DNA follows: TGCGCCAGCAGCTCCGCAGGGGGTTACAATGAGCAGTTCTCC.

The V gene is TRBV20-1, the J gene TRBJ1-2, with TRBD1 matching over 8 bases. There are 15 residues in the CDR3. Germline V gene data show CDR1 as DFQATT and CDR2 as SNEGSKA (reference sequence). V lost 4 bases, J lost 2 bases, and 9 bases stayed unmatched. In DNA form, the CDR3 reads TGCAGTGCTAAAAATACCAGGACAGGGAACTATGGCTACACCTTC. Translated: CSAKNTRTGNYGYTF.